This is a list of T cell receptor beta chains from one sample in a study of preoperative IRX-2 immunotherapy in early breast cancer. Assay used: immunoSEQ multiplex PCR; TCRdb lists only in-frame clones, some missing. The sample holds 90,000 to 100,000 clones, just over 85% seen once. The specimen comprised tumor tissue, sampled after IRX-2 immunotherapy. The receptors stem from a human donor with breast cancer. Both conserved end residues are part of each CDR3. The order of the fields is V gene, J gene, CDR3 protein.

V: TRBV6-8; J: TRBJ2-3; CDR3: CAITEGQGTNTDTQYF
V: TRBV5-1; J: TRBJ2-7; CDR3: CASRPRDRGNYEQYF
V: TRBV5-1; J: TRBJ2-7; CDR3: CASSLGTAYYEQYF
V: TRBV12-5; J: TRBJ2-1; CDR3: CASGVGLAGGYNEQFF
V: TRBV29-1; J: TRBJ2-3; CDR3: CSVVGNTDTQYF
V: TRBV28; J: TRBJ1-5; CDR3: CASRPAPRNQPQHF
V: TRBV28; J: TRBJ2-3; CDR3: CASSQLPAAADTQYF
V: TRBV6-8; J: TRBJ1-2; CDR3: CASSLRTGGALGYTF
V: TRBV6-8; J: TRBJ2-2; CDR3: CASTRGGTGELFF
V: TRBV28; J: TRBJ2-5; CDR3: CASSPNHLGLAETQETQYF
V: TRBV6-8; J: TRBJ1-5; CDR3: CASSRELNQPQHF
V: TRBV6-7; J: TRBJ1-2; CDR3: CASSVQDYGYTF
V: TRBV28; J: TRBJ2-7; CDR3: CASSIPGTPYEQYF
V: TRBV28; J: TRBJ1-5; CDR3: CASSLGQGSQPQHF
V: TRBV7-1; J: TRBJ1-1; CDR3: CASSKGQGSTEAFF
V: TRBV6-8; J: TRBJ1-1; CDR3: CASSEQGQAEAFF
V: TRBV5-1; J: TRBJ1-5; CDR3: CASSLQGLDNQPQHF
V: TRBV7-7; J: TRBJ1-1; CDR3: CASTTELSNTEAFF
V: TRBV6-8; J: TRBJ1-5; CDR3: CASSYSPLGVQPQHF
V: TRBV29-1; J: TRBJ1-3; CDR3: CSVRQGESTIYF
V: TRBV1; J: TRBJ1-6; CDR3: CASSQGRISSYNSPLHF
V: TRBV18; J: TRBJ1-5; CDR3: CASSILPGGNQPQHF
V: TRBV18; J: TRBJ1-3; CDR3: CASSPLDRILSGNTIYF
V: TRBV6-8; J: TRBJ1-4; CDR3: CASSYSQAELNEKLFF
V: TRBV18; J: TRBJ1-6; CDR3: CASSLHAGVFNSPLHF
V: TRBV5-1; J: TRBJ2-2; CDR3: CASLPGTGYTGELFF
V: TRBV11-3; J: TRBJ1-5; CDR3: CASSLTVSGVHQPQHF
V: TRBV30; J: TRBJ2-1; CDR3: CAWSRLGNEQFF
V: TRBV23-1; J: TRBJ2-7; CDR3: CASSPAVKNEQYF
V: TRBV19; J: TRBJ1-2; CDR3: CASYRGLDGYTF